This TCR beta chain was sequenced in a study of beta chain features in type 1 diabetes. The study reverse transcribed the entire isolated RNA, so it sequenced expressed TCRB transcripts. Measured with immunoSEQ multiplex PCR; TCRdb has only the in-frame clones, and not every one. This sample has approximately 130,000 clones, with approximately 15% found just once. The sample holds a few counts of this clone. Its specificity is unknown. Germline values: CDR1 KGHSH, CDR2 LQKENI. The CDR3 spans 16 residues. The V and J ends lost 3 bases and 5 bases, in that order; junction bases with no gene match: 6. Study conclusions and caveats: Any HLA type influence on TCRB rearrangement was left unresolved here. Shorter TCRB CDR3s, moderately but significantly so, were found in Type 1 diabetes patients in all four CD4+ subsets. For patients and controls alike, PCR might favor shorter templates to the same degree.

Sorted cells reached over 95% purity in every population. The material sequenced was central memory CD4+ T cells from blood. The rearrangement uses TRBV18 and TRBJ2-3; 12 nucleotides line up with TRBD2. The TCR comes from a man aged 18 to 29 with type 1 diabetes. CDR3 sequence: CASSPRTSGMEDTQYF. The CDR3 DNA reads as TGTGCCAGCTCACCCCGGACTAGCGGGATGGAAGATACGCAGTATTTT.